The 13 T cell receptor beta chains below were found in one sample sequenced in a study of blood T cell repertoires in COVID-19. Profiling relied on immunoSEQ multiplex PCR, and the TCRdb table lists in-frame clones only, not all of them. The table includes 450,000 to 600,000 clones, about 90% detected once. Sample: PBMCs or T cells enriched from blood (not recorded which). The receptors derive from a woman aged 18 to 35 who had recovered from COVID-19.

CDR3 protein: CASSYSKEGFNYGYTF. Written as DNA, the CDR3 is TGTGCCAGCAGTTACTCGAAGGAGGGGTTTAACTATGGCTACACCTTC. This chain joins TRBV6-6 and TRBJ1-2; possibly TRBD1 for D (5 bases). The CDR3 totals 16 residues. Between the trimmed V and J ends, which lost 0 bases and 1 base, there was a span of 12 bases. Germline CDR1 MNHNY, CDR2 SVGAGI (reference sequence).

V and J are TRBV5-1 and TRBJ2-2; D remains ambiguous. This CDR3 has 11 residues. Between the trimmed V and J ends, which lost 2 bases and 7 bases, there was a span of 3 bases. Germline V gene data show CDR1 as SGHRS and CDR2 as YFSETQ. CDR3 sequence (DNA): TGCGCCAGCAGCTTCGTCGGGGAGCTGTTTTTT. As protein: CASSFVGELFF.

The sample holds one count of this clone. J is TRBJ2-7 and V is TRBV11-2; the D gene is possibly TRBD2 (7 bases). Germline CDR1 SGHAT, CDR2 FQNNGV. The CDR3 spans 14 residues. Trimming took off 4 bases at V and 5 bases at J, with 15 bases between the two ends. The CDR3 protein is CASSSPRGGHEQYF. CDR3 DNA: TGTGCCAGCAGCTCCCCTAGGGGGGGGCACGAGCAGTACTTC.

The chain combines TRBV7-8 with TRBJ2-3; TRBD2 is a possible D gene (6 bases). The CDR3 length is 16 residues. Trimming took 6 bases from V and 1 from J, leaving 17 bases between them. CDR1 and CDR2 from the germline V gene are SGHVS and FQNEAQ. CDR3 region: CASRRSRDSRTDTQYF. For the CDR3, the DNA is TGTGCCAGCAGACGTTCCCGGGACTCCCGCACAGATACGCAGTATTTT.

The V call is TRBV2, the J call TRBJ2-7, with TRBD1 as a possible D gene (5 bases). Germline assignment: CDR1 SNHLY and CDR2 FYNNEI. V was clipped by 4 bases and J by 3 bases, with 10 bases between them. This CDR3 has 13 amino acids. The CDR3 bases are TGTGCCAGCAGTGTAGACAGATACTACGAGCAGTACTTC. Translating it yields CASSVDRYYEQYF.

The CDR3 loop is CASSQDRVGETQYF. The CDR3 DNA follows: TGTGCCAGCAGCCAGGACAGGGTAGGAGAGACCCAGTACTTC. The genes are TRBV11-2 and TRBJ2-5, with TRBD1 matching 8 bases. The CDR3 contains 14 residues. CDR1 is SGHAT and CDR2 is FQNNGV in the germline V gene. The ends lost 5 bases at V and 4 bases at J; junction bases unmatched: 6.

V usage is TRBV5-1 and J usage is TRBJ2-7; 7 positions match TRBD1. The CDR3 length is 16 residues. Germline CDR1 is SGHRS and CDR2 is YFSETQ. V was clipped by 0 bases and J by 3 bases; unmatched bases: 9. CDR3 coding DNA: TGCGCCAGCAGCTTGGCCCTAGGGACAGTAGACTACGAGCAGTACTTC. Translation gives CASSLALGTVDYEQYF.

V gene TRBV28 combines with J gene TRBJ1-1; perhaps TRBD1 as D (5 bases). Germline-derived CDR1 and CDR2 are MDHEN and SYDVKM. Trimming took off 8 bases at V and 8 bases at J, with 21 bases between the two ends. The CDR3 loop spans 14 amino acids. The CDR3 bases are TGTGCCAGCGATGGCGGGACCATGAAGTTGGAAGCTTTCTTT. It encodes CASDGGTMKLEAFF.

This rearrangement joins TRBV30 to TRBJ2-3; TRBD2 matches 7 bases. This CDR3 region has 16 residues. In germline, CDR1 is GTSNPN, CDR2 SVGIG (reference sequence). Trimming removed 5 bases from V and 2 bases from J; junction bases left unmatched: 13. CDR3 sequence: CAWFGGGTQHTDTQYF. In nucleotides, the CDR3 is TGTGCCTGGTTTGGCGGGGGAACACAACACACAGATACGCAGTATTTT. Combining the CDR3 with reference TRBV30 and TRBJ2-3 gives the whole variable domain SQTIHQWPATLVQPVGSPLSLECTVEGTSNPNLYWYRQAAGRGLQLLFYSVGIGQISSEVPQNLSASRPQDRQFILSSKKLLLSDSGFYLCAWFGGGTQHTDTQYFGPGTRLTVL.

This clone showed up just once. The gene calls are TRBV5-1 and TRBJ2-2, with 14 bases that match TRBD2. The CDR3 extends over 17 amino acids. Germline-derived CDR1 and CDR2 are SGHRS and YFSETQ. J lost 5 bases, V lost 4 bases, and 7 bases had no gene match. In DNA form, the CDR3 reads TGCGCCAGCAGCCCGGGACTAGCGGGGGCCCTTACCGGGGAGCTGTTTTTT. Its protein product is CASSPGLAGALTGELFF.

This chain uses TRBV2 with TRBJ1-5, with D uncertain. This CDR3 spans 14 amino acids. V shed 2 bases and J shed 2 bases, with 7 bases lying between them. Germline-derived CDR1 and CDR2 are SNHLY and FYNNEI. As DNA, the CDR3 is TGTGCCAGCAGTGAATCGGAGGGCAATCAGCCCCAGCATTTT. It specifies CASSESEGNQPQHF.

The chain employs TRBV14 and TRBJ1-1; the match to TRBD1 covers 8 bases. The trim removed 4 bases at V and 7 bases at J, leaving 14 bases unmatched. The CDR3 length is 16 residues. Germline V gene data show CDR1 as SGHDN and CDR2 as FVKESK. The CDR3 DNA sequence: TGTGCCAGCAGCCCGACAGGGGCTCGAGCAAATGATGAAGCTTTCTTT. Protein: CASSPTGARANDEAFF.

The chain uses TRBV6-5 and TRBJ1-4; the match to TRBD1 covers 9 bases. The CDR3 runs 15 residues. J gave up 8 bases and V 4 bases, and 8 bases lay outside the gene matches. Germline assignment: CDR1 MNHEY and CDR2 SVGAGI. The chain's CDR3 is CASSSLGTGREKLFF. DNA for the CDR3: TGTGCCAGCAGTTCTCTAGGGACAGGGAGAGAAAAACTGTTTTTT.